This T cell receptor (beta chain) was documented in a study of T cells in Graves' hyperthyroidism and ophthalmopathy. TCR beta CDR3 region amplification was performed from RNA transcripts. HTBI primers were used for first-round RT-PCR of the TCR CDR3. TCRdb ran MiXCR on the multiplex PCR reads and lists one entry per CDR3 protein. Among a few hundred thousand distinct CDR3 sequences, 15% to 20% were seen once, and the ten largest hold 17%. The germline V and J ends were trimmed by 3 bases and 1 base, with 9 bases remaining between them. Per germline, CDR1 DFQATT and CDR2 SNEGSKA (reference sequence). The CDR3 runs to 13 residues.

The receptor comes from a woman aged 18-29 years with Graves' ophthalmopathy. Sequenced sample: blood. The chain joins TRBV20-1 to TRBJ2-5, with D perhaps TRBD1 or TRBD2 (5 bases each). CDR3 amino acids: CSARMGTQETQYF. The CDR3 DNA reads as TGCAGTGCTAGGATGGGGACCCAAGAGACCCAGTACTTC.